The clone carrying this T cell receptor beta chain was observed a few times. Its antigen is unknown. CDR3 size: 14 residues. V was pared by 4 bases and J by 6 bases, with 4 bases of the junction left unmatched. The germline gives CDR1 MNHEY, CDR2 SVGAGI. This record belongs to a study of blood T cells in healthy people across ages. Each sample had at least 6.5 million PBMCs isolated. Study-level points and caveats: Measured against age, TCR beta diversity per million T cells decreased in a roughly linear manner.

A second PCR of 7 to 11 cycles used a sample-barcoded 5' primer and a J-beta primer mix. MiXCR, run by TCRdb on the 5' RACE reads, gives a single entry per CDR3 protein. This table holds under 1,000,000 distinct CDR3 sequences, roughly 40% found once. This TCR was sampled from a man between 18 and 29 years old in good health. The sample taken for sequencing was blood. V gene TRBV6-5 combines with J gene TRBJ2-3, with 10 bases fitting TRBD2. CDR3 nucleotide sequence: TGTGCCAGCAGTTGGACTAGCGGTCGGGATACGCAGTATTTT. This sequence encodes CASSWTSGRDTQYF.